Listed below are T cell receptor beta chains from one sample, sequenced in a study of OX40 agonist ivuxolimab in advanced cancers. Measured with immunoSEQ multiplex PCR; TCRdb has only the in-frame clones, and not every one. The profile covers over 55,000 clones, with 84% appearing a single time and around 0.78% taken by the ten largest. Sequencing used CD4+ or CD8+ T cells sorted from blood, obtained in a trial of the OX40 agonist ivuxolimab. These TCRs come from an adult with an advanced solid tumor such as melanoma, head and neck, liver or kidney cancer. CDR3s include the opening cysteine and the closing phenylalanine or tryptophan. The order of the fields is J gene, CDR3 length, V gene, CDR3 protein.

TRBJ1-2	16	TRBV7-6	CASSPRQSGGHYGYTF
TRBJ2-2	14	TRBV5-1	CASTTGVSTGELFF
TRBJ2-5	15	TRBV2	CASSQTSGSEETQYF
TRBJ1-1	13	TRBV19	CASSFGENTEAFF
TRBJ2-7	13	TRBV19	CASSIERGSEQYF
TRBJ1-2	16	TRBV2	CASTLFGGRANYGYTF
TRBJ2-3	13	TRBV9	CASSVGTRDTQYF
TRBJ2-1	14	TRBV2	CATETGATYNEQFF
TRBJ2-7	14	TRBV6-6	CASRPGQGGPPPYF
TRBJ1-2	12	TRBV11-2	CASSTENYGYTF
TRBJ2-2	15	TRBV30	CACMPGQGISGELFF
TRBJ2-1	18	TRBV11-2	CASGSSGNLAGSYNEQFF
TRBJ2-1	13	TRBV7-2	CASSLATDNEQFF
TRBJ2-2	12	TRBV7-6	CASSPNTGELFF
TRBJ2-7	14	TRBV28	CASRSSGRVYEQYF
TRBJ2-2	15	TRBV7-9	CASSLRDPNTGELFF